The 22 T cell receptor beta chains reported below all come from one sample, sequenced in a study of blood T cells in healthy people across ages. Sample-barcoded 5' priming and a J-beta primer mix drove a second PCR of about 6 to 11 cycles. Using its own MiXCR run on the 5' RACE reads, TCRdb lists one record per CDR3 protein. This table has roughly 1,300,000 distinct CDR3 sequences, roughly 59% appearing once. The sequencing input was blood. The receptors derive from a man between 18 and 29 years old in good health.

This rearrangement joins TRBV4-1 to TRBJ1-5; D call uncertain. The CDR3 is made up of 16 amino acids. CDR1 is MGHRA and CDR2 is YSYEKL in the germline V gene. Trimming shortened V by 1 base and J by 1 base, and 11 bases separated the two germline ends. The CDR3 is CASSQVREVSNQPQHF. The CDR3 DNA sequence: TGCGCCAGCAGCCAAGTCCGGGAGGTGAGCAATCAGCCCCAGCATTTT.

V and J are TRBV25-1 and TRBJ2-1, with 11 nucleotides matching TRBD2. The germline V gene has CDR1 MGHDK and CDR2 SYGVNS. V lost 6 bases to trimming and J lost 6 bases; unmatched junction nucleotides: 4. This CDR3 has 14 residues. CDR3: CASRAGTSGNEQFF. CDR3 bases: TGTGCCAGCAGGGCCGGGACTAGCGGCAATGAGCAGTTCTTC. Complete variable domain (other parts from reference TRBV25-1 and TRBJ2-1): EADIYQTPRYLVIGTGKKITLECSQTMGHDKMYWYQQDPGMELHLIHYSYGVNSTEKGDLSSESTVSRIRTEHFPLTLESARPSHTSQYLCASRAGTSGNEQFFGPGTRLTVL.

This clonotype was detected a few times. The chain uses TRBV27 and TRBJ2-4, with D possibly matching TRBD2 (8 bases). Deletions cut 3 bases from V and 9 bases from J, with 12 bases between. This CDR3 is 13 amino acids long. The germline CDR1 and CDR2 sequences are MNHEY and SMNVEV (reference sequence). The DNA of the CDR3 is TGTGCCAGCAGTTTGACAGGGACTAGCATTCAGTACTTC. Residues: CASSLTGTSIQYF.

The genes are TRBV6-1 and TRBJ2-7; no reliable D call. CDR3 length: 12 amino acids. Germline V lookup: CDR1 MNHNS, CDR2 SASEGT. V was clipped by 2 bases and J by 7 bases, with 9 bases between them. DNA for the CDR3: TGTGCCAGCAGTGAACGGTGGGGAGAGCAGTACTTC. This codes for CASSERWGEQYF.

This clonotype came up a few times. The V gene is TRBV3-1, the J gene TRBJ2-1, with 12 bases aligning to TRBD2. CDR1 is LGHDT and CDR2 is YNNKEL in the germline V gene (reference sequence). This CDR3 contains 16 residues. V trimming: 2 bases; J trimming: 4 bases; junction bases outside the gene matches: 3. This chain's CDR3 is CASSQQLAGGYNEQFF. Written as DNA, the CDR3 is TGTGCCAGCAGCCAACAACTAGCGGGAGGTTACAATGAGCAGTTCTTC.

This clonotype was detected a few times. The chain uses TRBV4-1 and TRBJ2-1, with TRBD2 matching 12 bases. CDR1 MGHRA and CDR2 YSYEKL come from the germline V gene. Trimming removed 2 bases from V and 8 bases from J; junction bases left unmatched: 4. The CDR3 sequence is 15 residues long. This chain's CDR3 is CASSQPTSGGYEQFF. For the CDR3, the DNA is TGCGCCAGCAGCCAACCGACTAGCGGGGGCTATGAGCAGTTCTTC.

This clonotype showed up just a few times. J is TRBJ1-5 and V is TRBV4-2; 9 bases are shared with TRBD1. This CDR3 is 15 amino acids long. Germline-derived CDR1 and CDR2 are LGHNA and YNFKEQ. With 3 bases clipped from V and 5 bases from J, the junction kept 5 bases outside the gene matches. The DNA of the CDR3 is TGTGCCAGCAGCCAGGGGGACAGGGTTTATCAGCCCCAGCATTTT. As protein: CASSQGDRVYQPQHF.

This clonotype has more than one count but fewer than ten. The rearrangement links TRBV2 to TRBJ1-2; maybe TRBD1 (6 bases). The CDR3 is 13 residues long. Trimming stripped 2 bases from V and 4 bases from J, with 8 bases between. Germline CDR1 reads SNHLY; CDR2 reads FYNNEI. The CDR3 nucleotides are TGTGCCAGCAGTGAATTGACAGGCTATGGCTACACCTTC. As protein: CASSELTGYGYTF. The variable domain in full, completed from reference TRBV2 and TRBJ1-2, reads EPEVTQTPSHQVTQMGQEVILRCVPISNHLYFYWYRQILGQKVEFLVSFYNNEISEKSEIFDDQFSVERPDGSNFTLKIRSTKLEDSAMYFCASSELTGYGYTFGSGTRLTVV.

The rearrangement links TRBV7-6 to TRBJ2-5; TRBD1 is a possible D gene (6 bases). TRBJ2-7 matches the DNA end more closely, so the J call is doubtful. The CDR3 has 14 residues. CDR1 is SGHVS and CDR2 is FNYEAQ in the germline V gene. CDR3 amino acids: CASSLGTQGSEQYF. CDR3 coding DNA: TGTGCCAGCAGCTTGGGAACCCAGGGGTCCGAGCAGTACTTC.

This clonotype was seen a few times. The V gene is TRBV6-5, the J gene TRBJ1-2; 9 bases are a match to TRBD1. CDR3 length: 14 residues. CDR1 is MNHEY and CDR2 is SVGAGI in the germline V gene. J lost 4 bases, V lost 2 bases, and 2 bases had no gene match. CDR3 region: CASSYRGQGYGYTF. CDR3 in DNA: TGTGCCAGCAGTTACCGGGGACAGGGCTATGGCTACACCTTC.

The chain couples TRBV7-9 to TRBJ2-7; a weak D match, TRBD2 (5 bases). The germline V gene encodes CDR1 SEHNR and CDR2 FQNEAQ (reference sequence). Trimming removed 8 bases at V and 1 base at J, with 12 bases between. The CDR3 is made up of 13 amino acids. The CDR3 region is CASRPRDSYEQYF. DNA for the CDR3: TGTGCCAGCCGGCCTCGGGATTCCTACGAGCAGTACTTC. The variable domain in full, with the rest retrieved from reference TRBV7-9 and TRBJ2-7, is DTGVSQNPRHKITKRGQNVTFRCDPISEHNRLYWYRQTLGQGPEFLTYFQNEAQLEKSRLLSDRFSAERPKGSFSTLEIQRTEQGDSAMYLCASRPRDSYEQYFGPGTRLTVT.

This sequence joins TRBV7-9 and TRBJ2-2; D gene unclear. V lost 1 base and J 1 base, leaving 10 bases between the germline ends. This CDR3 region has 16 residues. Germline V gene lookup returns CDR1 SEHNR and CDR2 FQNEAQ (reference sequence). DNA of the CDR3: TGTGCCAGCAGCTTAGGTCGTACGGGGAACACCGGGGAGCTGTTTTTT. As protein: CASSLGRTGNTGELFF. Looking up the rest from reference TRBV7-9 and TRBJ2-2 gives the full variable domain: DTGVSQNPRHKITKRGQNVTFRCDPISEHNRLYWYRQTLGQGPEFLTYFQNEAQLEKSRLLSDRFSAERPKGSFSTLEIQRTEQGDSAMYLCASSLGRTGNTGELFFGEGSRLTVL.

This clonotype was found a few times. The chain employs TRBV6-1 and TRBJ2-4, with 8 bases fitting TRBD1. The CDR3 is 15 residues long. From germline, CDR1 is MNHNS and CDR2 SASEGT. V was clipped by 6 bases and J by 13 bases; unmatched bases: 17. CDR3 sequence: CASSGILDREKLQYF. The CDR3 coding sequence is TGTGCCAGCAGCGGGATACTGGACAGGGAGAAGCTACAGTACTTC.

The CDR3 region has the DNA TGTGCCAGCAGCCGAGCGGGACTAGCGGGCGAGCAGTACTTC. Encoded protein: CASSRAGLAGEQYF. The chain is built from TRBV7-2 and TRBJ2-4; 12 bases fit TRBD2. Gene TRBJ2-7 matches the end of the DNA better, so the J call may be wrong. The V gene's germline CDR1 is SGHTA and CDR2 FQGNSA. The CDR3 contains 14 residues.

In nucleotides, the CDR3 is TGTGCCAGCAGTTATGGCGGACAGGACACAGATACGCAGTATTTT. Its translation is CASSYGGQDTDTQYF. The chain uses TRBV7-9 and TRBJ2-3; 7 bases align to TRBD1. This CDR3 spans 15 amino acids. CDR1 is SEHNR and CDR2 is FQNEAQ in the germline V gene (reference sequence). V shed 6 bases and J 2 bases; nucleotides not matched to a gene: 8.

This sequence joins TRBV20-1 and TRBJ2-3; 8 bases are a match to TRBD2. J was trimmed by 2 bases and V by 2 bases; bases with no gene match: 9. Germline V CDR1 and CDR2: DFQATT, SNEGSKA (reference sequence). The CDR3 contains 16 residues. The CDR3 protein is CSARSVVLAVTDTQYF. CDR3 DNA: TGCAGTGCTAGAAGCGTAGTACTAGCGGTCACAGATACGCAGTATTTT.

The chain's CDR3 is CASTQRGSYEQYF. The CDR3 DNA reads TGTGCCAGCACCCAGCGGGGGTCCTACGAGCAGTACTTC. The V gene is TRBV6-1, the J gene TRBJ2-4; TRBD2 agrees at 8 bases. The DNA end is a closer match to TRBJ2-7, so the J assignment may be wrong. Germline V lookup: CDR1 MNHNS, CDR2 SASEGT. CDR3 length: 13 amino acids.

V usage is TRBV7-9 and J usage is TRBJ2-4; D gene uncertain. The closer fit of TRBJ2-7 to the DNA end suggests the J call may be wrong. This CDR3 region has 12 residues. Germline-derived CDR1 and CDR2 are SEHNR and FQNEAQ (reference sequence). CDR3 loop: CASSYEVREQYF. CDR3 coding DNA: TGTGCCAGCAGCTACGAGGTCCGCGAGCAGTACTTC.

The chain employs TRBV19 and TRBJ2-4, with TRBD1 as a possible D gene (6 bases). With the DNA end fitting TRBJ2-7 better, the J assignment may be wrong. Germline assignment: CDR1 LNHDA and CDR2 SQIVND (reference sequence). The CDR3 sequence is 14 residues long. The CDR3 nucleotides are TGTGCCAGTAGTCCCCAGACAGGTACCTACGAGCAGTACTTC. This translates into CASSPQTGTYEQYF.

This clonotype was observed a handful of times. This chain joins TRBV27 and TRBJ1-2; a possible D gene is TRBD1 (6 bases). V dropped 5 bases and J dropped 1 base, with 14 bases sitting between them. Germline CDR1 and CDR2: MNHEY and SMNVEV (reference sequence). The CDR3 consists of 15 residues. The CDR3 nucleotides are TGTGCCAGCAGTCATGGCAACAGGGATAACTATGGCTACACCTTC. Amino acids: CASSHGNRDNYGYTF.

The chain is built from TRBV7-6 and TRBJ2-1, with D hard to call. Germline V gene data show CDR1 as SGHVS and CDR2 as FNYEAQ. The V gene lost 2 bases and the J gene lost 5 bases, with 10 bases spanning the gap. The CDR3 spans 14 residues. Here the CDR3 reads CASSLYSHDNEQFF. CDR3 in DNA: TGTGCCAGCAGCTTATACTCTCACGACAATGAGCAGTTCTTC. The full variable domain, rest sourced from reference TRBV7-6 and TRBJ2-1, is GAGVSQSPRYKVTKRGQDVALRCDPISGHVSLYWYRQALGQGPEFLTYFNYEAQQDKSGLPNDRFSAERPEGSISTLTIQRTEQRDSAMYRCASSLYSHDNEQFFGPGTRLTVL.

There are a few counts of this clonotype. The rearrangement links TRBV29-1 to TRBJ1-1; perhaps TRBD1 as D (5 bases). Between the trimmed V and J ends, which lost 4 bases and 1 base, there was a span of 13 bases. Germline loops: CDR1 SQVTM, CDR2 ANQGSEA. The CDR3 is 14 amino acids. DNA of the CDR3: TGCAGCGTTGGTTTGAGGGGCGGGAACACTGAAGCTTTCTTT. Its translation is CSVGLRGGNTEAFF.